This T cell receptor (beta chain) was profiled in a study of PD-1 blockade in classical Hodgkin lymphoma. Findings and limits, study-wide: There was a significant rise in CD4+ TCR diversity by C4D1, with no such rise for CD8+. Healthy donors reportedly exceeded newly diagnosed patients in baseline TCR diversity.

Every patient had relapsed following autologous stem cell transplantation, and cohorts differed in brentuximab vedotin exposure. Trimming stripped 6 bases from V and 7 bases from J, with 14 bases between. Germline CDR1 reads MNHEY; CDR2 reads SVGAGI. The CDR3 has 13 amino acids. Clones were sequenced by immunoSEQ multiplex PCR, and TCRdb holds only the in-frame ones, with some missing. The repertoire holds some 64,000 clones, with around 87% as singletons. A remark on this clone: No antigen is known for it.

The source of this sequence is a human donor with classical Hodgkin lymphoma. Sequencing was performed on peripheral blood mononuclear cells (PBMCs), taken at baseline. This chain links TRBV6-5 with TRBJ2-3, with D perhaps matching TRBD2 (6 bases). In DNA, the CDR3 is TGTGCCAGCAGGGGGGGAGGCCCCAATACGCAGTATTTT. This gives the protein CASRGGGPNTQYF.